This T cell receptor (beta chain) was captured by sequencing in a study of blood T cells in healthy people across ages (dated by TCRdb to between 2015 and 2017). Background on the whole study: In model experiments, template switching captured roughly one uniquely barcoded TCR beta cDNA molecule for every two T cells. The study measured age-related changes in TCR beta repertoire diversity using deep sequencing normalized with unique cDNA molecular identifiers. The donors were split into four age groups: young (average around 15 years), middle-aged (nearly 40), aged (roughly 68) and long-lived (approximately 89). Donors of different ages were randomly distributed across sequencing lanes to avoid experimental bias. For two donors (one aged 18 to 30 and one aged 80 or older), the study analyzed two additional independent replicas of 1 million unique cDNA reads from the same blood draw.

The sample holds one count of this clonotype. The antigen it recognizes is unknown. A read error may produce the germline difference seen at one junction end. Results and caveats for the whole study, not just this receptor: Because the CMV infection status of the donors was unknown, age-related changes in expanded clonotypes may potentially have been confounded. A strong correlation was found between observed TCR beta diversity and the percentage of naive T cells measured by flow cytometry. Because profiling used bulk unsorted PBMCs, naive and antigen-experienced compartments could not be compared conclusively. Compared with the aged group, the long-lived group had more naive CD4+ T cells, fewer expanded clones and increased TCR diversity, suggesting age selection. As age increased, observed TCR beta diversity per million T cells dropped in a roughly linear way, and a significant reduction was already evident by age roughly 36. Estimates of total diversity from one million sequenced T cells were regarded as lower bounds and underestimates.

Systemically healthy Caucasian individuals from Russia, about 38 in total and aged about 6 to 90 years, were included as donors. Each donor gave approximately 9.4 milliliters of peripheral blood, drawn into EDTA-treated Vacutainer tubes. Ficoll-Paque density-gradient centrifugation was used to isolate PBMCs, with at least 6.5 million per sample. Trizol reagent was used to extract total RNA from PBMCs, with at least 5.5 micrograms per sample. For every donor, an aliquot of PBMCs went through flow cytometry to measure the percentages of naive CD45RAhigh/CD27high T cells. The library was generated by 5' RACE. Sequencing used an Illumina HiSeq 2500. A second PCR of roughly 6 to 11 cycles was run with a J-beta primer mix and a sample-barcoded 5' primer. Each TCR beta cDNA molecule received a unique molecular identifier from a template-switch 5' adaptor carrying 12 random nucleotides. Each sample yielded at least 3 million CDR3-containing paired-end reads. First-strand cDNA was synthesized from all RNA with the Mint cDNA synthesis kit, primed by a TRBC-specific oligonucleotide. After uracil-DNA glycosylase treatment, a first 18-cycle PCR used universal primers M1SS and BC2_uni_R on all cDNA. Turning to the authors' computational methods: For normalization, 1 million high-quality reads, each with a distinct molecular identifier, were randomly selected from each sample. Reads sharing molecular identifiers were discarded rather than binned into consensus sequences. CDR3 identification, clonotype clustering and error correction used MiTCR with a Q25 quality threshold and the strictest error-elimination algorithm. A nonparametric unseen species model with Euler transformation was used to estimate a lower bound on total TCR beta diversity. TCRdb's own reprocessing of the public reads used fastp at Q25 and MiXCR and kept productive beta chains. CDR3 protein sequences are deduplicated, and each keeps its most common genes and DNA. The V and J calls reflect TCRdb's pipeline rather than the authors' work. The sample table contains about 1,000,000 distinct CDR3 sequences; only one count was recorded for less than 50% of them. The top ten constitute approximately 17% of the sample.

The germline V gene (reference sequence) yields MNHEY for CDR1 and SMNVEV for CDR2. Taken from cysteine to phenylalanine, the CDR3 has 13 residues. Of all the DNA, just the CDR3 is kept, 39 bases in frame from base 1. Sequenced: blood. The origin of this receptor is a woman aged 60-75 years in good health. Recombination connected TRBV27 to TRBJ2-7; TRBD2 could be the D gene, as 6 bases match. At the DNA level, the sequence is TGTGCCAGCAGTACCGGGACTCTGGGCGAGCGGTACTTC. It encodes CASSTGTLGERYF.